This TCR beta chain was captured by sequencing in a study of cytomegalovirus exposure and HLA in healthy donors. With 60 Vbeta and 13 Jbeta primers, the PCR was carried out. Method: immunoSEQ multiplex PCR; TCRdb's copy keeps in-frame clones and lacks some. The repertoire holds roughly 160,000 clones, with 65% to 85% as singletons. The CDR3 length is 16 residues. The V gene's germline CDR1 is SEHNR and CDR2 FQNEAQ (reference sequence). V gave up 5 bases and J gave up 0 bases; unmatched junction bases: 6. Sequencing was performed on PBMCs. The receptor was isolated from a male donor in good health and CMV-seronegative. The rearrangement links TRBV7-9 to TRBJ2-3, with 9 bases identical to TRBD2. CDR3 residues: CASSGLAGKSTDTQYF. The CDR3 DNA sequence: TGTGCCAGCAGCGGGCTAGCGGGGAAAAGCACAGATACGCAGTATTTT.